Following are 23 T cell receptor beta chains from one sample sequenced in a study of metastatic and nonmetastatic thyroid tumors (dated by TCRdb to about 2020). None of the patients had been given any treatment before thyroid surgery. Libraries were built with PCR. The sample was run on an Illumina HiSeq 4000. Clones were called with MiXCR by TCRdb after fastp trimmed the public reads at Q25, and only in-frame beta chains were retained. This sample lists around 30,000 clones; 20% to 25% were detected once. The ten largest clones add up to 14% to 15% of the sample. The sequenced sample was blood. Receptors originate from a female donor with papillary thyroid cancer or a benign thyroid nodule (not recorded which). Some clones in this sample may be carry-over from other donors' samples.

The chain couples TRBV7-9 to TRBJ2-7, with no clear D. The CDR3 length is 11 residues. The ends were cut back, 5 bases at V and 6 bases at J, with 8 bases in the middle. The germline CDR1 and CDR2 sequences are SEHNR and FQNEAQ (reference sequence). The CDR3 protein is CASSATGEQYF. The CDR3, as DNA: TGTGCCAGCAGCGCGACGGGCGAGCAGTACTTC.

This clone was counted ten times or more. At the DNA level, this CDR3 is encoded by other sequences in the same sample as well. The chain links TRBV7-9 to TRBJ2-7; D ambiguous. The germline gives CDR1 SEHNR, CDR2 FQNEAQ (reference sequence). The V gene lost 4 bases and the J gene lost 12 bases, with 16 bases spanning the gap. This CDR3 spans 12 amino acids. The chain's CDR3 is CASSSERTFRYF. CDR3 nucleotides: TGTGCCAGCAGCTCCGAACGAACCTTTCGGTACTTC.

This clone has only a few counts. V usage is TRBV12-3 or TRBV12-4 and J usage is TRBJ2-5; 13 bases align to TRBD2. This CDR3 has 16 residues. V lost 6 bases, J lost 5 bases, and 9 bases stayed unmatched. In DNA, the CDR3 is TGTGCCAGCAGGAGGACTAGCGGGAGTTCGGGGGAGACCCAGTACTTC. It translates to CASRRTSGSSGETQYF.

The V call is TRBV9, the J call TRBJ1-1, with D possibly being TRBD1 (6 bases). The CDR3 totals 17 residues. The germline V gene encodes CDR1 SGDLS and CDR2 YYNGEE. V gave up 2 bases and J gave up 0 bases, with 17 bases separating them. CDR3 DNA sequence: TGTGCCAGCAGCGTTTCCCCCGCACAGGGCATGAACACTGAAGCTTTCTTT. This sequence encodes CASSVSPAQGMNTEAFF.

Details on this clone: One end of the junction varies from germline; a read error may be responsible. This sequence joins TRBV5-1 and TRBJ2-1, with TRBD1 identical over 7 bases. CDR1 is SGHRS, CDR2 YFSETQ, per germline. The CDR3 sequence is 14 residues long. The CDR3 protein is CASIAGTGDDDQFF. In DNA form, the CDR3 reads TGCGCCAGCATAGCAGGAACAGGGGATGATGATCAGTTCTTC.

V is TRBV20-1 and J is TRBJ2-2; 8 bases match TRBD2. This CDR3 is 14 amino acids long. The V gene's germline CDR1 is DFQATT and CDR2 SNEGSKA (reference sequence). Unmatched junction bases numbered 13, after V lost 5 bases and J lost 11 bases. CDR3 sequence (DNA): TGCAGTGCTGGCCCCAGCGGGAGCGCCTGTGAGCTGTTTTTT. Its translation is CSAGPSGSACELFF.

The chain recombines TRBV5-1 with TRBJ1-1, with D maybe TRBD1 (5 bases). The CDR3 is 14 residues long. V dropped 5 bases and J dropped 1 base, with 12 bases sitting between them. The germline gives CDR1 SGHRS, CDR2 YFSETQ. The CDR3: CASRFGTENTEAFF. CDR3 in DNA: TGCGCCAGCAGATTCGGGACGGAGAACACTGAAGCTTTCTTT.

By share of the sample, this clone is medium-sized. The V call is TRBV5-1, the J call TRBJ2-5; possibly TRBD2 for D (7 bases). The CDR3 runs 15 residues. V was clipped by 0 bases and J by 2 bases, with 11 bases between them. Germline lookup yields CDR1 SGHRS and CDR2 YFSETQ. The CDR3: CASSLAAGAQETQYF. Written as DNA, the CDR3 is TGCGCCAGCAGCTTGGCCGCGGGGGCTCAAGAGACCCAGTACTTC.

This clone occurred a few times. The V call is TRBV6-1, the J call TRBJ1-2; D ambiguous. Germline V CDR1 and CDR2: MNHNS, SASEGT. Trimming took off 7 bases at V and 4 bases at J, with 16 bases between the two ends. This CDR3 has 14 amino acids. The CDR3 loop is CASNIGSPAYGYTF. The CDR3 nucleotides are TGTGCCAGCAATATAGGGAGTCCGGCCTATGGCTACACCTTC.

As for this clone: Sequence at one end of the junction differs from germline and may be a read error. The CDR3 DNA reads as TGTGCTAGCAGCTTGGGAGGGACCTACAATGAGCAGTTCTTC. It is translated as CASSLGGTYNEQFF. The genes are TRBV7-7 and TRBJ2-1; TRBD2 matches at 7 bases. The length of the CDR3 is 14 residues. Germline assignment: CDR1 SSHAT and CDR2 FNYEAQ (reference sequence).

In this sample, this clone turned up a few times. The chain uses TRBV28 and TRBJ2-1, with 12 bases that match TRBD2. J was trimmed by 4 bases and V by 6 bases; bases with no gene match: 16. This CDR3 is built from 19 residues. From germline, CDR1 is MDHEN and CDR2 SYDVKM. The CDR3 nucleotides read TGTGCCAGCAGCCTAACACGGACTAGCGGGAAGGGGTTGTACAATGAGCAGTTCTTC. The encoded protein is CASSLTRTSGKGLYNEQFF.

This clone showed up just a few times. A junction boundary mismatches the germline segment, possibly from a read error. The same CDR3 also results from other DNA sequences found in this sample. The V and J genes are TRBV10-3 and TRBJ1-6; D may be TRBD1 (6 bases). Germline V lookup: CDR1 ENHRY, CDR2 SYGVKD. The length of the CDR3 is 13 residues. The CDR3 coding sequence is TGTGCAATCAGTGCGGGACAAAATTCACCCCTACACTTT. It translates to CAISAGQNSPLHF.

By sample fraction, this clone is medium-sized. This chain links TRBV6-2 or TRBV6-3 with TRBJ1-1; the D is unclear. Germline-derived CDR1 and CDR2 are MNHEY and SVGEGT. The CDR3 covers 14 residues. V lost 7 bases to trimming and J lost 0 bases, with 12 bases between them. As DNA, the CDR3 is TGTGCCAGCAAATACTGGGGAATGAACACTGAAGCTTTCTTT. Translating it yields CASKYWGMNTEAFF.

Regarding this clone: An end of the junction differs from the germline gene, which may be a read error. In DNA, the CDR3 is TGTGCCAACAGTGTCGGCAGTGAGAGGTATCAGCCCCAGCATTTT. Protein: CANSVGSERYQPQHF. The gene calls are TRBV6-1 and TRBJ1-5; no clear D. Germline V gene sequence: CDR1 MNHNS, CDR2 SASEGT. CDR3 length equals 15 residues.

The rearrangement links TRBV20-1 to TRBJ2-7; D might be TRBD2 (5 bases). Germline assignment: CDR1 DFQATT and CDR2 SNEGSKA (reference sequence). V gave up 0 bases and J gave up 0 bases, with 6 bases separating them. This CDR3 contains 13 residues. The CDR3 loop reads CSARDGSSYEQYF. CDR3 DNA: TGCAGTGCTAGAGATGGGAGCTCCTACGAGCAGTACTTC.

V and J are TRBV30 and TRBJ1-5, with D possibly matching TRBD1 (6 bases). The germline V gene has CDR1 GTSNPN and CDR2 SVGIG (reference sequence). The CDR3 is made up of 15 amino acids. The V gene lost 5 bases and the J gene lost 2 bases, with 16 bases spanning the gap. The CDR3 bases are TGTGCCTGGTCTACAGGGAGACAGGGCAATCAGCCCCAGCATTTT. It codes for CAWSTGRQGNQPQHF.

This clone has a count of ten or more. The rearrangement joins TRBV5-1 to TRBJ1-2, with a weak D call TRBD1 (5 bases). V gave up 0 bases and J gave up 7 bases, with 10 bases separating them. CDR3 size: 13 residues. Germline lookup yields CDR1 SGHRS and CDR2 YFSETQ. CDR3 amino acids: CASSLEGGAGYTF. The CDR3 nucleotides are TGCGCCAGCAGCTTGGAAGGCGGGGCTGGCTACACCTTC. The full variable domain, with the rest looked up from reference TRBV5-1 and TRBJ1-2, is KAGVTQTPRYLIKTRGQQVTLSCSPISGHRSVSWYQQTPGQGLQFLFEYFSETQRNKGNFPGRFSGRQFSNSRSEMNVSTLELGDSALYLCASSLEGGAGYTFGSGTRLTVV.

This clone has ten or more counts. V and J are TRBV5-5 and TRBJ1-2; a weak D match, TRBD1 (5 bases). From germline, CDR1 is SGHKS and CDR2 YYEKEE (reference sequence). Deletions cut 5 bases from V and 4 bases from J, with 9 bases between. The CDR3 runs to 12 residues. Here the CDR3 DNA reads TGTGCCAGCAGTCCTGGGGGCTATGGCTACACCTTC. Translating gives CASSPGGYGYTF.

This clone appeared many times. V gene TRBV11-1 combines with J gene TRBJ2-7; 8 nucleotides line up with TRBD2. In germline, CDR1 is SGHAT, CDR2 FQDESV (reference sequence). V dropped 5 bases and J dropped 0; count of bases not matched to a gene: 9. The length of the CDR3 is 16 residues. Here the CDR3 reads CASSPWELADSYEQYF. CDR3 nucleotides: TGTGCCAGCAGCCCCTGGGAACTAGCGGACTCCTACGAGCAGTACTTC.

In regard to this clone: A much larger clone differs from this one at a single base, so this may be a read error. The sample has other DNA sequences that encode this CDR3 too. The V and J genes are TRBV29-1 and TRBJ2-7; the match to TRBD2 covers 7 bases. CDR3 length: 14 amino acids. Unmatched junction bases numbered 13, after V lost 2 bases and J lost 9 bases. Germline assignment: CDR1 SQVTM and CDR2 ANQGSEA. CDR3 DNA: TGCAGCGTTGAATCTACTAGCGAGCCGCTACGGCAGTACTTC. Its protein product is CSVESTSEPLRQYF.

This clone showed up many times. V gene TRBV2 combines with J gene TRBJ1-1; maybe TRBD1 (6 bases). Between the trimmed V and J ends, which lost 5 bases and 4 bases, there was a span of 8 bases. Germline V CDR1 and CDR2: SNHLY, FYNNEI. This CDR3 has 12 amino acids. The CDR3 bases are TGTGCCAGCAGTTCACAGGGCACTGAAGCTTTCTTT. It is translated as CASSSQGTEAFF.

The rearrangement links TRBV28 to TRBJ1-2; D is possibly TRBD1 (5 bases). With 7 bases removed from V and 3 bases from J, the gap between germline ends came to 9 bases. CDR1 and CDR2 from the germline V gene are MDHEN and SYDVKM. CDR3 length: 12 residues. The CDR3 coding sequence is TGTGCCAGCATAGCGGGGGACTATGGCTACACCTTC. This encodes CASIAGDYGYTF.

This clone was seen more than once but under ten times. CDR3 in DNA: TGTGCCAGCAGTGGCTACAGGGGGGAAGGAGGCTACACCTTC. Its protein product is CASSGYRGEGGYTF. The V gene is TRBV6-1, the J gene TRBJ1-2, with TRBD1 matching 8 bases. The germline V gene encodes CDR1 MNHNS and CDR2 SASEGT. The CDR3 loop spans 14 amino acids. V trimming: 4 bases; J trimming: 8 bases; junction bases outside the gene matches: 9.